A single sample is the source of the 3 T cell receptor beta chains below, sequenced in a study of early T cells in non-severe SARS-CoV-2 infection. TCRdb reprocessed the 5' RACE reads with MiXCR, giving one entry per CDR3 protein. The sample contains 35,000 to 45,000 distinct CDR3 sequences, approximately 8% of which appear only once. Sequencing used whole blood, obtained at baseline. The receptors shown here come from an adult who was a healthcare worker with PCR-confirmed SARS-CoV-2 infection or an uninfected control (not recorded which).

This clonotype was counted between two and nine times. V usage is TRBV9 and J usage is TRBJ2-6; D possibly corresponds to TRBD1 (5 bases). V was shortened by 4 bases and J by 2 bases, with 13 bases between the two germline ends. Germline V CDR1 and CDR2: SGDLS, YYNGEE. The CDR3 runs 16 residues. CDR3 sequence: CASSLGAVTGANVLTF. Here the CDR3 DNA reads TGTGCCAGCAGCCTAGGGGCAGTAACTGGGGCCAACGTCCTGACTTTC.

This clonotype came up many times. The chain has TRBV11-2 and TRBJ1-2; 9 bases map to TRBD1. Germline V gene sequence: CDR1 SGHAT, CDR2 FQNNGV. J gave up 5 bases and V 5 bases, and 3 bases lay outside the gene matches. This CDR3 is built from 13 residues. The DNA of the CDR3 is TGTGCCAGCAGCCTAGGGACAGGGTATGGCTACACCTTC. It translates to CASSLGTGYGYTF.

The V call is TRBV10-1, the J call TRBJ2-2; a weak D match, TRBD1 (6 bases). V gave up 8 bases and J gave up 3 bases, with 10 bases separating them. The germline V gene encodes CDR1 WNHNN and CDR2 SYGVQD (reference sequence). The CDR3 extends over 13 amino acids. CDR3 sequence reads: CASSGVDTGELFF. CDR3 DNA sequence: TGCGCCAGCTCAGGGGTCGACACCGGGGAGCTGTTTTTT.